One and the same sample provided the 17 T cell receptor beta chains below, sequenced in a study of T cells in localized non-small cell lung cancer. Clones were read by immunoSEQ multiplex PCR, and TCRdb kept only the in-frame ones, dropping some. This sample carries about 23,000 clones, roughly nine tenths of them seen once, and the ten largest clones take about an eighth. The sequences come from peripheral blood, collected before any cancer treatment. These receptors were obtained from a male donor at least 60 years old with stage I lung adenocarcinoma.

The chain uses TRBV2 and TRBJ1-2, with TRBD1 matching 8 bases. The CDR3 has 15 amino acids. Trimming at V came to 6 bases and at J to 6 bases, leaving 12 bases not matched to a gene. Per germline, CDR1 SNHLY and CDR2 FYNNEI. The CDR3 sequence is CASRAISTGVNGYTF. As DNA, the CDR3 is TGTGCCAGCAGGGCAATTTCGACAGGGGTAAATGGCTACACCTTC.

This chain joins TRBV7-2 and TRBJ2-5; D might be TRBD1 or TRBD2, each matching 5 bases. Trimming cost V 4 bases and J 5 bases, with 14 bases left between them. The CDR3 spans 14 residues. Germline V gene lookup returns CDR1 SGHTA and CDR2 FQGNSA. The CDR3 loop reads CASSSDSWGETQYF. Here the CDR3 DNA reads TGTGCCAGCAGCTCGGACTCCTGGGGGGAGACCCAGTACTTC.

The chain links TRBV7-2 to TRBJ1-4; weak D call: TRBD1 (6 bases). CDR1 and CDR2 from the germline V gene are SGHTA and FQGNSA. Trimming removed 3 bases at V and 2 bases at J, with 7 bases between. This CDR3 has 14 residues. CDR3 DNA: TGTGCCAGCAGCTTTGACAGGACTAATGAAAAACTGTTTTTT. Translating it yields CASSFDRTNEKLFF.

V gene TRBV19 combines with J gene TRBJ2-5; 8 bases map to TRBD1. Per germline, CDR1 LNHDA and CDR2 SQIVND (reference sequence). This CDR3 has 14 amino acids. The junction had 8 bases not matched to a gene; V was cut back by 7 bases and J by 4 bases. The CDR3 nucleotides are TGTGCCAGTAACTCAGGGGGCGGAATAGAGACCCAGTACTTC. The encoded protein is CASNSGGGIETQYF.

The rearrangement uses TRBV5-1 and TRBJ1-2; D is possibly TRBD1 (5 bases). Germline lookup yields CDR1 SGHRS and CDR2 YFSETQ. The CDR3 is made up of 15 amino acids. Trimming left V 0 bases short and J 8 bases short, with 17 bases between. The CDR3 is CASSLEARVLDGYTF. For the CDR3, the DNA is TGCGCCAGCAGCTTGGAGGCCAGGGTGTTGGACGGCTACACCTTC.

The genes are TRBV7-2 and TRBJ2-5, with D perhaps assigned TRBD1 or TRBD2 (6 bases each). The CDR3 sequence is 16 residues long. Trimming cost V 4 bases and J 4 bases, with 19 bases left between them. Germline CDR1 reads SGHTA; CDR2 reads FQGNSA. CDR3 residues: CASSWTTGRNGETQYF. In DNA form, the CDR3 reads TGTGCCAGCAGCTGGACTACAGGGAGGAATGGAGAGACCCAGTACTTC. The complete variable domain, with remaining parts taken from reference TRBV7-2 and TRBJ2-5, reads GAGVSQSPSNKVTEKGKDVELRCDPISGHTALYWYRQSLGQGLEFLIYFQGNSAPDKSGLPSDRFSAERTGGSVSTLTIQRTQQEDSAVYLCASSWTTGRNGETQYFGPGTRLLVL.

This chain joins TRBV29-1 and TRBJ2-2; a weak D match, TRBD1 (7 bases). Trimming took off 2 bases at V and 4 bases at J, with 17 bases between the two ends. Germline CDR1 SQVTM, CDR2 ANQGSEA. The CDR3 has 16 amino acids. The CDR3 region has the DNA TGCAGCGTTGAAAAAAGGGGGCAGGGGGGCACCGGGGAGCTGTTTTTT. Its translation is CSVEKRGQGGTGELFF.

As concerns this clone: The junction and the germline gene differ at one end; a read error may be behind it. In the same sample, other DNA sequences code for this CDR3. This chain joins TRBV30 and TRBJ2-7, with 9 bases identical to TRBD1. CDR3 size: 15 residues. Germline lookup yields CDR1 GTSNPN and CDR2 SVGIG (reference sequence). The CDR3 DNA reads TGCGCCTGGAGTGTGGGGACAGGGTCGAGCTACGAGCAGTACTTC. Residues: CAWSVGTGSSYEQYF.

The chain combines TRBV6-5 with TRBJ1-6; 9 nucleotides match TRBD1. The V and J ends lost 3 bases and 8 bases, in that order; junction bases with no gene match: 2. The CDR3 runs to 14 residues. Per germline, CDR1 MNHEY and CDR2 SVGAGI. The CDR3 region is CASSYRTGDSPLHF. The CDR3 DNA reads as TGTGCCAGCAGTTATAGGACAGGGGATTCACCCCTCCACTTT.

The chain links TRBV9 to TRBJ1-1, with TRBD1 as a possible D gene (6 bases). The ends were cut back, 4 bases at V and 2 bases at J, with 12 bases in the middle. The germline V gene has CDR1 SGDLS and CDR2 YYNGEE. This CDR3 has 14 amino acids. The CDR3: CASSKRTVNTEAFF. DNA for the CDR3: TGTGCCAGCAGCAAGCGGACAGTTAACACTGAAGCTTTCTTT.

This clone was recorded only once. This chain joins TRBV4-2 and TRBJ2-2; D ambiguous. The V end lost 4 bases, the J end lost 4 bases, and 7 bases lay between the germline ends. This CDR3 comprises 13 residues. Germline V gene data show CDR1 as LGHNA and CDR2 as YNFKEQ. DNA for the CDR3: TGTGCCAGCAGCCGGATGCGCACCGGGGAGCTGTTTTTT. Its translation is CASSRMRTGELFF.

This clone came up once. The chain couples TRBV5-1 to TRBJ1-4; D gene unclear. The CDR3 contains 17 residues. Trimming took 4 bases from V and 8 from J, leaving 24 bases between them. Germline values: CDR1 SGHRS, CDR2 YFSETQ. CDR3: CASSPDVSPGFGEKLFF. The CDR3, as DNA: TGCGCCAGCAGCCCGGACGTTTCTCCCGGGTTCGGGGAAAAACTGTTTTTT.

The chain links TRBV5-4 to TRBJ2-7; the D gene is possibly TRBD1 (7 bases). The germline V gene has CDR1 SGHNT and CDR2 YYREEE (reference sequence). This CDR3 has 14 amino acids. Trimming stripped 4 bases from V and 2 bases from J, with 13 bases between. The CDR3 DNA reads TGTGCCAGCAGCCCGGGGGACAGTGCCTACGAGCAGTACTTC. Its protein product is CASSPGDSAYEQYF.

This clone was seen a single time. The gene calls are TRBV6-1 and TRBJ2-7, with D unclear. Germline lookup yields CDR1 MNHNS and CDR2 SASEGT. V was shortened by 3 bases and J by 7 bases, with 7 bases between the two germline ends. The CDR3 is 11 residues long. CDR3 region: CASSDQREQYF. The DNA of the CDR3 is TGTGCCAGCAGTGATCAAAGGGAGCAGTACTTC.

This rearrangement joins TRBV7-6 to TRBJ1-5; D not resolved. Germline V gives CDR1 SGHVS, CDR2 FNYEAQ. The CDR3 has 12 amino acids. Trimming shortened V by 0 bases and J by 6 bases, and 3 bases separated the two germline ends. CDR3 sequence reads: CASSLAGQPQHF. DNA of the CDR3: TGTGCCAGCAGCTTAGCGGGTCAGCCCCAGCATTTT.

A single count supports this clone. At one of its ends the junction is not consistent with the germline gene, which may arise from a read error. J is TRBJ2-1 and V is TRBV10-3; 9 positions match TRBD2. There are 16 residues in the CDR3. The germline gives CDR1 ENHRY, CDR2 SYGVKD. Here the CDR3 DNA reads TGTGCCATCAGTGCGACCGGGACTAGCTCCCACAATGAGCAGTTCTTC. This encodes CAISATGTSSHNEQFF.

V usage is TRBV7-9 and J usage is TRBJ1-5; D is ambiguous. The CDR3 runs 13 residues. Trimming took 4 bases from V and 6 from J, leaving 10 bases between them. Germline V lookup: CDR1 SEHNR, CDR2 FQNEAQ (reference sequence). For the CDR3, the DNA is TGTGCCAGCAGCTCGGACGTTGGTCAGCCCCAGCATTTT. This sequence encodes CASSSDVGQPQHF.